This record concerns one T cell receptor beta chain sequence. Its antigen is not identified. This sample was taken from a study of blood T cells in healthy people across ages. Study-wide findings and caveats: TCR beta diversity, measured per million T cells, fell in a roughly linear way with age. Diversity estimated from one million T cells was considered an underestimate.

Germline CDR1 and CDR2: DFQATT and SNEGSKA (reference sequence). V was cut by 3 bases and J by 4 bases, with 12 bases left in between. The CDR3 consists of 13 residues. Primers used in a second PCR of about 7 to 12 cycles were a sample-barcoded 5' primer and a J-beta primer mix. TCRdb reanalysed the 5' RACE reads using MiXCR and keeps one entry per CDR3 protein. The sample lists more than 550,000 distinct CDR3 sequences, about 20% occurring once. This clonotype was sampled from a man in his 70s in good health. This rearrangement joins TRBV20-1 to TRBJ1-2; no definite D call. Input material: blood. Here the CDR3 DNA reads TGCAGTGCTAGCCCAAGGATAGCCTATGGCTACACCTTC. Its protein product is CSASPRIAYGYTF.